The 30 T cell receptor beta chains given below trace back to one sample, sequenced in a study of T-cell memory formation after mild COVID-19. TCRdb reprocessed the 5' RACE reads with MiXCR, giving one entry per CDR3 protein. The sample has 250,000 or so distinct CDR3 sequences; approximately 9% are singletons. Sequenced: PBMCs or a T cell subset sorted from them (not recorded which). Receptors originate from a man in his late teens or twenties who had mild COVID-19 (a few samples of this study predate the infection). Cell type and time point are not known.

V usage is TRBV30 and J usage is TRBJ1-1; the D gene is possibly TRBD1 (5 bases). The germline V gene has CDR1 GTSNPN and CDR2 SVGIG (reference sequence). Trimming took 4 bases from V and 1 from J, leaving 13 bases between them. CDR3 length equals 14 residues. The CDR3 sequence: CAWKRDRSNTEAFF. CDR3 in DNA: TGTGCCTGGAAAAGGGACCGCTCGAACACTGAAGCTTTCTTT.

This clonotype has more than one count but fewer than ten. The chain links TRBV4-3 to TRBJ2-1, with D perhaps matching TRBD1 (5 bases). CDR1 is LGHNA, CDR2 YSLEER, per germline. The CDR3 is 11 residues long. V was shortened by 3 bases and J by 10 bases, with 7 bases between the two germline ends. The CDR3 DNA reads TGCGCCAGCAGCCAGGGGCCAGAGCAGTTCTTC. Translation gives CASSQGPEQFF.

The chain recombines TRBV20-1 with TRBJ2-7; 7 nucleotides align to TRBD1. This CDR3 spans 14 amino acids. CDR1 DFQATT and CDR2 SNEGSKA come from the germline V gene (reference sequence). The V segment lost 3 bases and the J segment 0 bases; nucleotides outside the gene matches: 5. The CDR3 coding sequence is TGCAGTGCTAGGGGACAGAAGAGCTCCTACGAGCAGTACTTC. This codes for CSARGQKSSYEQYF.

The chain links TRBV20-1 to TRBJ2-7; D not certain. Germline V gene lookup returns CDR1 DFQATT and CDR2 SNEGSKA (reference sequence). The germline V and J ends were trimmed by 4 bases and 3 bases, with 13 bases remaining between them. CDR3 length: 13 amino acids. The CDR3 nucleotides are TGCAGTGCTACTCCTGGACCGAGCTACGAGCAGTACTTC. It encodes CSATPGPSYEQYF.

The chain recombines TRBV12-3 or TRBV12-4 with TRBJ2-3; TRBD1 aligns across 7 bases. This CDR3 spans 14 amino acids. The V segment lost 5 bases and the J segment 3 bases; nucleotides outside the gene matches: 5. The DNA of the CDR3 is TGTGCCAGCAGTCCACAGGGACAGACAGATACGCAGTATTTT. It yields the protein CASSPQGQTDTQYF.

The chain's CDR3 is CASSQPTGGSYEQYF. CDR3 sequence (DNA): TGCGCCAGCAGCCAACCGACAGGGGGCTCTTACGAGCAGTACTTC. The chain uses TRBV5-1 and TRBJ2-7, with TRBD1 matching 10 bases. The junction had 8 bases not matched to a gene; V was cut back by 4 bases and J by 4 bases. The length of the CDR3 is 15 residues. The germline gives CDR1 SGHRS, CDR2 YFSETQ. The full variable domain, completed using reference TRBV5-1 and TRBJ2-7, is KAGVTQTPRYLIKTRGQQVTLSCSPISGHRSVSWYQQTPGQGLQFLFEYFSETQRNKGNFPGRFSGRQFSNSRSEMNVSTLELGDSALYLCASSQPTGGSYEQYFGPGTRLTVT.

Only a few counts were recorded for this clonotype. This sequence joins TRBV7-2 and TRBJ2-1; 9 bases map to TRBD1. The V and J ends lost 5 bases and 6 bases, in that order; junction bases with no gene match: 5. CDR1 is SGHTA and CDR2 is FQGNSA in the germline V gene. The CDR3 loop spans 14 amino acids. The CDR3 region is CASSTTTGGNEQFF. The CDR3, as DNA: TGTGCCAGCAGCACAACGACAGGGGGCAATGAGCAGTTCTTC.

The sample holds many counts of this clonotype. The CDR3 is CASSRDRGLLNEQFF. CDR3 sequence (DNA): TGTGCCAGCAGCCGGGACAGGGGGCTACTCAATGAGCAGTTCTTC. The chain carries TRBV9 and TRBJ2-1, with 12 bases identical to TRBD1. The junction had 5 bases not matched to a gene; V was cut back by 4 bases and J by 6 bases. This CDR3 has 15 amino acids. Germline lookup yields CDR1 SGDLS and CDR2 YYNGEE. Combining the CDR3 with reference TRBV9 and TRBJ2-1 gives the whole variable domain DSGVTQTPKHLITATGQRVTLRCSPRSGDLSVYWYQQSLDQGLQFLIQYYNGEERAKGNILERFSAQQFPDLHSELNLSSLELGDSALYFCASSRDRGLLNEQFFGPGTRLTVL.

CDR3 protein: CASSLALRGRETQYF. In DNA, the CDR3 is TGTGCCAGCAGCTTAGCGTTGAGGGGGCGAGAGACCCAGTACTTC. V usage is TRBV7-9 and J usage is TRBJ2-5, with TRBD1 matching 7 bases. This CDR3 region has 15 residues. Unmatched junction bases numbered 5, after V lost 0 bases and J lost 4 bases. From germline, CDR1 is SEHNR and CDR2 FQNEAQ (reference sequence).

V and J are TRBV19 and TRBJ2-7, with 7 nucleotides matching TRBD1. V was pared by 6 bases and J by 0 bases, with 2 bases of the junction left unmatched. The V gene's germline CDR1 is LNHDA and CDR2 SQIVND (reference sequence). There are 13 residues in the CDR3. The CDR3 DNA reads as TGTGCCAGTAGCGCAGGGGGCTCCTACGAGCAGTACTTC. The encoded protein is CASSAGGSYEQYF.

The chain links TRBV4-3 to TRBJ2-1, with TRBD1 matching 9 bases. V shed 6 bases and J 6 bases; nucleotides not matched to a gene: 9. This CDR3 is 15 amino acids long. The germline gives CDR1 LGHNA, CDR2 YSLEER. CDR3 bases: TGCGCCAGCAGTCCCTCCGGGACAGGGCCCAATGAGCAGTTCTTC. This codes for CASSPSGTGPNEQFF.

The chain links TRBV7-9 to TRBJ2-3, with 12 bases matching TRBD2. From germline, CDR1 is SEHNR and CDR2 FQNEAQ (reference sequence). Germline trimming cut 5 bases from V and 0 bases from J; bases unmatched to any gene: 6. CDR3 length: 17 amino acids. Here the CDR3 reads CASSHLAGGFSTDTQYF. The CDR3 coding sequence is TGTGCCAGCAGCCACCTAGCGGGGGGGTTCAGCACAGATACGCAGTATTTT.

This chain connects TRBV24-1 to TRBJ2-1; TRBD1 aligns across 9 bases. The germline CDR1 and CDR2 sequences are KGHDR and SFDVKD. The V gene end was trimmed by 3 bases and the J gene end by 6 bases; junction bases not matched to a gene: 8. The CDR3 has 16 residues. This CDR3 reads CATSDIQGAEGNEQFF. The CDR3 nucleotides read TGTGCCACCAGTGATATACAGGGGGCCGAGGGCAATGAGCAGTTCTTC.

This clonotype has only a few counts. The chain joins TRBV10-3 to TRBJ2-3, with 9 bases that match TRBD2. This CDR3 comprises 13 residues. Germline V gene lookup returns CDR1 ENHRY and CDR2 SYGVKD. J gave up 3 bases and V 11 bases, and 6 bases lay outside the gene matches. CDR3 DNA: TGTGCCGCAACGGGACTAGCAACAGATACGCAGTATTTT. This codes for CAATGLATDTQYF.

The chain joins TRBV28 to TRBJ1-6, with D tentatively TRBD1 (5 bases). V lost 6 bases to trimming and J lost 5 bases, with 11 bases between them. CDR3 length: 14 residues. Germline loops: CDR1 MDHEN, CDR2 SYDVKM. CDR3 protein: CASRPGRNNSPLHF. CDR3 DNA sequence: TGTGCCAGCAGACCGGGACGGAATAATTCACCCCTCCACTTT.

The chain is built from TRBV5-1 and TRBJ1-6; the D is unclear. The CDR3 is made up of 16 amino acids. V shed 0 bases and J shed 2 bases, with 9 bases lying between them. Germline CDR1 and CDR2: SGHRS and YFSETQ. In nucleotides, the CDR3 is TGCGCCAGCAGCTTGGAAGGGCACCCCTATAATTCACCCCTCCACTTT. Translated, it gives CASSLEGHPYNSPLHF.

The rearrangement links TRBV29-1 to TRBJ1-1; TRBD1 is a possible D gene (5 bases). Trimming removed 4 bases at V and 4 bases at J, with 13 bases between. CDR1 SQVTM and CDR2 ANQGSEA come from the germline V gene. The CDR3 extends over 13 amino acids. DNA of the CDR3: TGCAGCGTTGTAGGGGTGACGGCCACTGAAGCTTTCTTT. Encoded protein: CSVVGVTATEAFF.

As regards this clonotype: A much larger clone differs by one base, so this may be a read error. The genes are TRBV13 and TRBJ1-1, with D unclear. Germline V gene lookup returns CDR1 PRHDT and CDR2 FYEKMQ (reference sequence). The CDR3 has 15 residues. V was shortened by 5 bases and J by 1 base, with 14 bases between the two germline ends. CDR3 loop: CASSEGRWENTEAFF. The CDR3 coding sequence is TGTGCCAGCAGCGAAGGGAGGTGGGAGAACACTGAAGCTTTCTTT.

The chain couples TRBV20-1 to TRBJ2-7; no reliable D call. Germline V gene sequence: CDR1 DFQATT, CDR2 SNEGSKA (reference sequence). Trimming took 6 bases from V and 5 from J, leaving 8 bases between them. This CDR3 contains 10 residues. The CDR3 nucleotides read TGCAGTGCGCAGTCTCACGAGCAGTACTTC. Protein sequence: CSAQSHEQYF.

The chain joins TRBV18 to TRBJ2-7; D gene unclear. V lost 2 bases, J lost 4 bases, and 9 bases lay in between. The length of the CDR3 is 13 residues. Germline loops: CDR1 KGHSH, CDR2 LQKENI. Here the CDR3 DNA reads TGTGCCAGCTCACCAGGGCAACAGTACGAGCAGTACGTC. The encoded protein is CASSPGQQYEQYV.

The genes are TRBV5-4 and TRBJ2-3; TRBD1 is a possible D gene (5 bases). CDR3 length: 14 amino acids. Trimming cost V 4 bases and J 1 base, with 10 bases left between them. Germline-derived CDR1 and CDR2 are SGHNT and YYREEE (reference sequence). CDR3 nucleotides: TGTGCCAGCAGCCACGACAGTCGCACAGATACGCAGTATTTT. Protein product: CASSHDSRTDTQYF.

V and J are TRBV6-1 and TRBJ2-7; D is unresolved. Trimming shortened V by 3 bases and J by 2 bases, and 2 bases separated the two germline ends. This CDR3 spans 11 amino acids. Germline V gives CDR1 MNHNS, CDR2 SASEGT. The CDR3 sequence is CASSETYEQYV. As DNA, the CDR3 is TGTGCCAGCAGTGAGACCTACGAGCAGTACGTC.

In its sample, this clonotype was seen a few times. The chain has TRBV7-2 and TRBJ1-2, with 7 positions matching TRBD1. V shed 3 bases, J shed 2 bases, and the junction held 6 bases outside the gene matches. This CDR3 comprises 15 residues. Germline CDR1 reads SGHTA; CDR2 reads FQGNSA. For the CDR3, the DNA is TGTGCCAGCAGCTTGGAGGGGGCAGGGAACTATGGCTACACCTTC. It specifies CASSLEGAGNYGYTF.

This clonotype was observed a handful of times. This chain connects TRBV7-2 to TRBJ1-6, with TRBD1 identical over 7 bases. The ends lost 5 bases at V and 7 bases at J; junction bases unmatched: 8. Germline loops: CDR1 SGHTA, CDR2 FQGNSA. The CDR3 contains 15 residues. CDR3 residues: CASSPRTGLNSPLHF. Written as DNA, the CDR3 is TGTGCCAGCAGCCCCCGGACAGGTTTGAATTCACCCCTCCACTTT.

The V call is TRBV7-9, the J call TRBJ1-2, with a tentative D call TRBD1 (5 bases). Between the trimmed V and J ends, which lost 5 bases and 8 bases, there was a span of 9 bases. The CDR3 runs 11 residues. Per germline, CDR1 SEHNR and CDR2 FQNEAQ (reference sequence). The CDR3 spells CASSRNRGYTF. The CDR3 coding sequence is TGTGCCAGCAGCCGGAACAGGGGCTACACCTTC.

This clonotype was counted ten times or more. J is TRBJ1-1 and V is TRBV4-1, with D possibly TRBD1 on 5 matching bases. Between the trimmed V and J ends, which lost 0 bases and 5 bases, there was a span of 16 bases. Germline lookup yields CDR1 MGHRA and CDR2 YSYEKL. CDR3 length equals 16 residues. CDR3 DNA: TGCGCCAGCAGCCAAGAAGGGAGCCTTTGGGGGACTGAAGCTTTCTTT. This gives the protein CASSQEGSLWGTEAFF.

This clonotype was detected only once. The rearrangement links TRBV20-1 to TRBJ1-6; 8 positions match TRBD1. Germline V gene data show CDR1 as DFQATT and CDR2 as SNEGSKA (reference sequence). This CDR3 is built from 13 residues. J was trimmed by 9 bases and V by 6 bases; bases with no gene match: 7. CDR3 in amino acids: CSATGQGGSPLHF. The CDR3 DNA reads as TGCAGTGCCACTGGACAGGGAGGTTCACCCCTCCACTTT.

This chain uses TRBV7-9 with TRBJ1-1, with D hard to call. CDR3 length equals 14 residues. Trimming pared 2 bases from V and 2 bases from J, leaving 9 bases between. Germline V gene sequence: CDR1 SEHNR, CDR2 FQNEAQ (reference sequence). CDR3 DNA: TGTGCCAGCAGCTTAACACAGATAAACACTGAAGCTTTCTTT. It codes for CASSLTQINTEAFF.

The rearrangement uses TRBV12-3 or TRBV12-4 and TRBJ2-7; 10 bases are a match to TRBD2. This CDR3 comprises 15 residues. V shed 6 bases and J 6 bases; nucleotides not matched to a gene: 11. CDR3: CASRVAGGPLGEQYF. Written as DNA, the CDR3 is TGTGCCAGCAGGGTAGCGGGGGGCCCCCTCGGCGAGCAGTACTTC.

The J gene is TRBJ1-1, the V gene TRBV7-2; tentative D call: TRBD1 (6 bases). Germline V gives CDR1 SGHTA, CDR2 FQGNSA. V shed 2 bases and J shed 0 bases, with 13 bases lying between them. The CDR3 totals 16 residues. This CDR3 reads CASSLKGGRMNTEAFF. The DNA for the CDR3 is TGTGCCAGCAGCTTAAAGGGGGGGAGGATGAACACTGAAGCTTTCTTT.